These T cell receptor beta chains were read from a single sample in a study of control samples from healthy donors and cancer patients. Assay used: immunoSEQ multiplex PCR; TCRdb lists only in-frame clones, some missing. Among about 76,000 clones listed, roughly 90% were seen once. The sequencing sample was made of PBMCs. Receptors were obtained from a woman between 45 and 60 years old with colorectal cancer. CDR3s include the opening cysteine and the closing phenylalanine or tryptophan. Each record gives: D gene, J gene, V gene, clone size, CDR3 DNA, CDR3 protein. D genes are given only for firm matches. Part of the rows lack a size; the others show once, few, many or a class for expanded clones.

d_gene: NA; j_gene: TRBJ2-3; v_gene: TRBV7-2; abundance: once; CDR3nt: TGTGCCAGCAGCCCCTTTTGGGGGGGCCCCACAGATACGCAGTATTTT; CDR3aa: CASSPFWGGPTDTQYF
d_gene: NA; j_gene: TRBJ1-3; v_gene: TRBV6-5; abundance: NA; CDR3nt: TGTGCCAGCAGTTTGGGGCCCCACTCTGGAAACACCATATATTTT; CDR3aa: CASSLGPHSGNTIYF
d_gene: NA; j_gene: TRBJ1-3; v_gene: TRBV7-8; abundance: NA; CDR3nt: TGTGCCAGCAACTTGGGAGTCTCTGGAAACACCATATATTTT; CDR3aa: CASNLGVSGNTIYF
d_gene: NA; j_gene: TRBJ1-3; v_gene: TRBV5-1; abundance: once; CDR3nt: TGCGCCAGCAGCACACAGCCCGACAGCTCTGGAAACACCATATATTTT; CDR3aa: CASSTQPDSSGNTIYF
d_gene: NA; j_gene: TRBJ1-1; v_gene: TRBV19; abundance: NA; CDR3nt: TGTGCCAGTAGTACCCGTGGGGGGGACACTGAAGCTTTCTTT; CDR3aa: CASSTRGGDTEAFF
d_gene: TRBD2; j_gene: TRBJ2-1; v_gene: TRBV5-1; abundance: NA; CDR3nt: TGCGCCAGCAGGCTAGCGGGGGCGGACGGTGAGCAGTTCTTC; CDR3aa: CASRLAGADGEQFF
d_gene: NA; j_gene: TRBJ2-5; v_gene: TRBV20-1; abundance: once; CDR3nt: TGCAGTGCTAGATTGAAGACCCAGTACTTC; CDR3aa: CSARLKTQYF
d_gene: TRBD1; j_gene: TRBJ1-1; v_gene: TRBV6-4; abundance: NA; CDR3nt: TGTGCCAGCAGGGAAAATCCGGGACAGGGGGTCATGAACACTGAAGCTTTCTTT; CDR3aa: CASRENPGQGVMNTEAFF
d_gene: NA; j_gene: TRBJ2-1; v_gene: TRBV6-2/TRBV6-3; abundance: NA; CDR3nt: TGTGCCAGCAGCCATACCCGGGGCTTGGATGAGCAGTTCTTC; CDR3aa: CASSHTRGLDEQFF
d_gene: NA; j_gene: TRBJ1-2; v_gene: TRBV28; abundance: NA; CDR3nt: TGTGCCAGCAGTACATATCCCACCCCAAGGGACCATGGCTACACCTTC; CDR3aa: CASSTYPTPRDHGYTF
d_gene: NA; j_gene: TRBJ1-5; v_gene: TRBV20-1; abundance: NA; CDR3nt: TGCAGTGCTAGTTATGCAGGGACGGGGGATCAGCCCCAGCATTTT; CDR3aa: CSASYAGTGDQPQHF
d_gene: NA; j_gene: TRBJ1-2; v_gene: TRBV2; abundance: once; CDR3nt: TGTGCCAGCAGTGGAGGGGACTATGGCTACACCTTC; CDR3aa: CASSGGDYGYTF
d_gene: NA; j_gene: TRBJ1-6; v_gene: TRBV4-3; abundance: NA; CDR3nt: TGCGCCAGCAGCCGACAGAATTCACCCCTCCACTTT; CDR3aa: CASSRQNSPLHF
d_gene: NA; j_gene: TRBJ2-4; v_gene: TRBV5-1; abundance: NA; CDR3nt: TGCGCCAGCAGCTTGAGTTATGGGGTAGCCAAAAACATTCAGTACTTC; CDR3aa: CASSLSYGVAKNIQYF
d_gene: NA; j_gene: TRBJ2-2; v_gene: TRBV11-3; abundance: once; CDR3nt: TGTGCCAGCAGCTTGGACGGGGCCGGGGAGCTGTTTTTT; CDR3aa: CASSLDGAGELFF
d_gene: NA; j_gene: TRBJ1-6; v_gene: TRBV6-5; abundance: NA; CDR3nt: TGTGCCAGCAGTTCGACGGGAAATAATTCACCCCTCCACTTT; CDR3aa: CASSSTGNNSPLHF
d_gene: NA; j_gene: TRBJ2-5; v_gene: TRBV20-1; abundance: NA; CDR3nt: TGCAGTGCTACTAAGAAAGAGACCCAGTACTTC; CDR3aa: CSATKKETQYF